These T cell receptor beta chains were read from a single sample in a study of HIV-infected patients and healthy controls. Each CDR3 protein gets one entry after TCRdb re-called the 5' RACE reads with MiXCR. The table has about 64,000 distinct CDR3 sequences, 15% to 20% seen once. The sequenced sample consisted of CD4+ T cells from blood. The source of these receptors is a human donor in good health. Each CDR3 is given with its conserved first and last residue. The D gene is left open where the match is weak. Clone size appears in some rows only: once, few, many, or a class for an expanded clone.

d_gene	v_gene	abundance	j_gene	CDR3nt	CDR3aa
.	TRBV5-1	few	TRBJ1-2	TGCGCCAGCAGTCACACTCTCGACTATGGCTACACCTTC	CASSHTLDYGYTF
.	TRBV29-1	.	TRBJ2-7	TGCAGCGTTGAACCCAACGAGGGGAAGCAGTACTTC	CSVEPNEGKQYF
.	TRBV20-1	few	TRBJ1-1	TGCAGTGCTAGAGAGACGAGGCGGGGAACTGAAGCTTTCTTT	CSARETRRGTEAFF
.	TRBV20-1	.	TRBJ1-2	TGCAGTGCTAGAGATACGAGGGTCGCCTATGGCTACACCTTC	CSARDTRVAYGYTF
TRBD2	TRBV11-2	.	TRBJ2-3	TGTGCCAGCAGCTTAGGAGCGGGAGTAGATACGCAGTATTTT	CASSLGAGVDTQYF
.	TRBV12-3/TRBV12-4	.	TRBJ1-1	TGTGCCAGCAGATTAGCAGGGGTCAACACTGAAGCTTTCTTT	CASRLAGVNTEAFF
.	TRBV6-2/TRBV6-3	.	TRBJ1-2	TGTGCCAGCAGAAAAGACATGGGCCCTAACTATGGCTACACCTTC	CASRKDMGPNYGYTF
.	TRBV20-1	many	TRBJ2-5	TGCAGTGCTCGAAACAGCCTCCAAGAGACCCAGTACTTC	CSARNSLQETQYF
TRBD1	TRBV10-1	few	TRBJ2-7	TGCGCCAGCAGTGAAAGGGCAGGGGGCTACGAGCAGTACTTC	CASSERAGGYEQYF
.	TRBV19	few	TRBJ1-1	TGTGCCAGTAGTACCACCACCCAGGGAAGCACTGAAGCTTTCTTT	CASSTTTQGSTEAFF
TRBD1	TRBV11-2	many	TRBJ1-2	TGTGCCAGCAGCTTAGAGTGGACAGGACAGTATGGCTACACCTTC	CASSLEWTGQYGYTF
.	TRBV7-9	many	TRBJ1-6	TGTGCCAGCAGCTTAATGGGGGATAATTCACCCCTCCACTTT	CASSLMGDNSPLHF
.	TRBV5-1	many	TRBJ2-1	TGCGCCAGCAGCTTCATAGGAGTAAATGAGCAGTTCTTC	CASSFIGVNEQFF
TRBD1	TRBV7-9	few	TRBJ1-6	TGTGCCAGCAGCCGTACAGGGGGCGGAAATTCACCCCTCCACTTT	CASSRTGGGNSPLHF
TRBD1	TRBV12-3/TRBV12-4	once	TRBJ2-7	TGTGCCAGCAGCTCAACCCCCACAGGGGGCCAATACGAGCAGTACTTC	CASSSTPTGGQYEQYF
TRBD2	TRBV28	few	TRBJ2-1	TGTGCCAGCAGTTTCGGGGGGGTCTACAATGAGCAGTTCTTC	CASSFGGVYNEQFF
.	TRBV7-9	many	TRBJ1-1	TGTGCCAGCAGCCTCCCCGGTGAGGGGCCGGGTGAAGCTTTCTTT	CASSLPGEGPGEAFF
.	TRBV29-1	many	TRBJ1-5	TGCAGCGTTGGCGGGGGCAACAATCAGCCCCAGCATTTT	CSVGGGNNQPQHF
.	TRBV20-1	few	TRBJ2-1	TGCAGTGCTAGAGATGCGGGGAGTGGGTCCTACAATGAGCAGTTCTTC	CSARDAGSGSYNEQFF
.	TRBV29-1	few	TRBJ1-1	TGCAGCGTCGGGAAGGTCACTGAAGCTTTCTTT	CSVGKVTEAFF
.	TRBV29-1	many	TRBJ1-1	TGCAGCGTTTCAGACACTGAAGCTTTCTTT	CSVSDTEAFF
.	TRBV18	many	TRBJ1-1	TGTGCCAGCTCACCTCACAAGAACACTGAAGCTTTCTTT	CASSPHKNTEAFF
.	TRBV4-3	.	TRBJ1-1	TGCGCCAGCAGCCAAGATGGTCGACTTCCGAACACTGAAGCTTTCTTT	CASSQDGRLPNTEAFF
TRBD1	TRBV24-1	.	TRBJ1-6	TGTGCCACCAGTGACAGGGGGCTTTCACCCCTCCACTTT	CATSDRGLSPLHF
.	TRBV5-6	few	TRBJ1-1	TGTGCCAGCAGCTTGGAGGGATCGGCTTTCTTT	CASSLEGSAFF
TRBD2	TRBV6-2/TRBV6-3	many	TRBJ2-5	TGTGCCAGCAGTTACGACAAGCGGGGCCAAGAGACCCAGTACTTC	CASSYDKRGQETQYF
TRBD1	TRBV30	.	TRBJ2-1	TGTGCCTGGAGTGTGCAGGGGGACAATGAGCAGTTCTTC	CAWSVQGDNEQFF
.	TRBV9	many	TRBJ2-6	TGTGCCAGCAGCGTATCGGGGTCAATAGGTGCTGGGGCCAACGTCCTGACTTTC	CASSVSGSIGAGANVLTF
TRBD2	TRBV28	.	TRBJ2-1	TGTGCCAGCAGTCCGAGCGGGACCTCCAAGAATGAGCAGTTCTTC	CASSPSGTSKNEQFF
.	TRBV12-3/TRBV12-4	.	TRBJ2-1	TGTGCCAGCACTCGCACCGAGGTCGAGCAGTTCTTC	CASTRTEVEQFF
.	TRBV7-2	.	TRBJ1-1	TGTGCCAGCAGCCCCCAGCTGAACCGGGACGCTGAAGCTTTCTTT	CASSPQLNRDAEAFF
.	TRBV3-1	.	TRBJ2-2	TGTGCCAGCAGCCAAAGGGGGGGCCCCGCCGGGGAGCTGTTTTTT	CASSQRGGPAGELFF